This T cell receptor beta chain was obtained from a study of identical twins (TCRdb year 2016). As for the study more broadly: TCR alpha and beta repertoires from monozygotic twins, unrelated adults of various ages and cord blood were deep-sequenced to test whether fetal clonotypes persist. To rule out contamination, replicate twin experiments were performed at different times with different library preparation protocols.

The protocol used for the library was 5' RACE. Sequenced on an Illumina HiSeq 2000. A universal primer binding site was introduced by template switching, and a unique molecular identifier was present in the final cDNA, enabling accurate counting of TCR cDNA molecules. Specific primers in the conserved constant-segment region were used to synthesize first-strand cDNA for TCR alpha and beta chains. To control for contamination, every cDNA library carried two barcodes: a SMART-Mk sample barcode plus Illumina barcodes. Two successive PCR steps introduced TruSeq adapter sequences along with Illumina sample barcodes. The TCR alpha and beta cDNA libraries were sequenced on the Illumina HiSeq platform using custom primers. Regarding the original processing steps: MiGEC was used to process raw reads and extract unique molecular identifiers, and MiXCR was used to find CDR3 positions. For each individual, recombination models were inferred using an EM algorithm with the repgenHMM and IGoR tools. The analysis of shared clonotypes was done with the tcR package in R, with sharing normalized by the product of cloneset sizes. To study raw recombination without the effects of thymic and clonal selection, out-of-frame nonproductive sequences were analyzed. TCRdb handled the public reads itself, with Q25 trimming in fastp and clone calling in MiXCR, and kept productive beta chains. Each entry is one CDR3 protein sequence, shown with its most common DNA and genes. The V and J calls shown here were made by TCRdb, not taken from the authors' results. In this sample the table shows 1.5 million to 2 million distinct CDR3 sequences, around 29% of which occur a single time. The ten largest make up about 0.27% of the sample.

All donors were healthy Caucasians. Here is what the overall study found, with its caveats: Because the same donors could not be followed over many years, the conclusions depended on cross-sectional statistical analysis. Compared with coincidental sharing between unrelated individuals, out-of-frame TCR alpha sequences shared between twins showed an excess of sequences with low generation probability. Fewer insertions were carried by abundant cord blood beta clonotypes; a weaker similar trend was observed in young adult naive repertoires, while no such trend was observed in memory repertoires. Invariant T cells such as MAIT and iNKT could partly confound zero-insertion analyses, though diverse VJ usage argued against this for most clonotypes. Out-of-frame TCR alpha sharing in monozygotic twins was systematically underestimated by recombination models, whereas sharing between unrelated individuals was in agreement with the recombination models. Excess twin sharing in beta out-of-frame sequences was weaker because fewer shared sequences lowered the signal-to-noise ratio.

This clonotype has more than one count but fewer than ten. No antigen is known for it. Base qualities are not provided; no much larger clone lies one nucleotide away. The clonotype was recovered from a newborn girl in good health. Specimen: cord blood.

The DNA sequence follows: TGTGCCAGCAGTCCCCCGACAGTCGATTGGGATCCGAGCTCCTACAATGAGCAGTTCTTC. Protein translation: CASSPPTVDWDPSSYNEQFF. This sequence uses TRBV6-1 and TRBJ2-1; TRBD1 is possibly the D segment (5 matching bases). The CDR3 starts with the cysteine, ends with the phenylalanine, and has 20 residues. Just CDR3 DNA is preserved here, 60 bases in frame from base 1. The germline V gene encodes CDR1 MNHNS and CDR2 SASEGT. A distance of 26 bases separates the germline ends of V and J, which lose 5 bases and 0 bases respectively.